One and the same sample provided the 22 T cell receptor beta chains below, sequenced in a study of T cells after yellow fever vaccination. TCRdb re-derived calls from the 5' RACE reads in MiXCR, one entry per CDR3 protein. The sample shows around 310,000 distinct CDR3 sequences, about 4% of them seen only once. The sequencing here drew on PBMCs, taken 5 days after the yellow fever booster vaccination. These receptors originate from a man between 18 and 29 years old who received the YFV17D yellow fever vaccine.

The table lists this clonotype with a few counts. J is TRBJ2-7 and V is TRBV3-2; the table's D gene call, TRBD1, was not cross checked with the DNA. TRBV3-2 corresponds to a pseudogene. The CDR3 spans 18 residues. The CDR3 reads CASSHDDRREGLHYEQYV. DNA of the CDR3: TGTGCCAGCAGCCATGACGACAGGCGAGAAGGGTTACACTACGAGCAGTACGTC.

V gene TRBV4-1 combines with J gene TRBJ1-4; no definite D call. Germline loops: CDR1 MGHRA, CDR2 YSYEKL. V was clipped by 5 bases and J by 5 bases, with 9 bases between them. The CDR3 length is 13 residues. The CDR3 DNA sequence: TGCGCCAGCAGCGCTACAGAAAATGAAAAACTGTTTTTT. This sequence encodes CASSATENEKLFF.

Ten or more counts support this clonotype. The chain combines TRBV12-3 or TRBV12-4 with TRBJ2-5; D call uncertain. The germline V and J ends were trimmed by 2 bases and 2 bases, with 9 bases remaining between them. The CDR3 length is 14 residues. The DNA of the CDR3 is TGTGCCAGCAGTTTAAACTGGATACAAGAGACCCAGTACTTC. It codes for CASSLNWIQETQYF.

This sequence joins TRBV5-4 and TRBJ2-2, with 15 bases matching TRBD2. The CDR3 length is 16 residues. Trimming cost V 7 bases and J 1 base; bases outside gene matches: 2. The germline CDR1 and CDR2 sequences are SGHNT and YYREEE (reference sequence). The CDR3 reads CASGLAGGRNTGELFF. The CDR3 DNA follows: TGTGCCAGCGGACTAGCGGGGGGGAGGAACACCGGGGAGCTGTTTTTT.

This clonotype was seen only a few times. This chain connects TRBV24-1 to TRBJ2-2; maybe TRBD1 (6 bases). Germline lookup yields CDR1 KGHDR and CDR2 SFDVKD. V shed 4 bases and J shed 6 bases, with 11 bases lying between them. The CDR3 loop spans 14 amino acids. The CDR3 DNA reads TGTGCCACCAGTGAGGACAGTTCCGCCGGGGAGCTGTTTTTT. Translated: CATSEDSSAGELFF.

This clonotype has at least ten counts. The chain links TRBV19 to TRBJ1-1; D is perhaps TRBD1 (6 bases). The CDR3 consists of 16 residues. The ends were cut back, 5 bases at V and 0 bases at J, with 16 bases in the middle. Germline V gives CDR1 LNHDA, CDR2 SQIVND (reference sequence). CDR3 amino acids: CASSQTGGLMNTEAFF. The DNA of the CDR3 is TGTGCCAGTAGTCAAACCGGGGGGCTCATGAACACTGAAGCTTTCTTT.

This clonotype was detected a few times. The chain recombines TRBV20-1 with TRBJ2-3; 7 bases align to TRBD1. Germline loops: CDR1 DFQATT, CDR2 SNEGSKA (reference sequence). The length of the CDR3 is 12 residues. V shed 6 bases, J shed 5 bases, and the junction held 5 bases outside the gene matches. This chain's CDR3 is CSANPGGDTQYF. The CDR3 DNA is TGCAGTGCGAACCCAGGGGGAGATACGCAGTATTTT.

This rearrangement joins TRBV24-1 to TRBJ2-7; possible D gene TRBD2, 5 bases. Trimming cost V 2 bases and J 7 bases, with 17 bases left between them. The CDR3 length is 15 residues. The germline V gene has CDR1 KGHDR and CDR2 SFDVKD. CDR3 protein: CATSDSPDSLREQYV. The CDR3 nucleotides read TGTGCCACCAGTGATTCGCCGGACTCCCTTAGGGAGCAGTACGTC.

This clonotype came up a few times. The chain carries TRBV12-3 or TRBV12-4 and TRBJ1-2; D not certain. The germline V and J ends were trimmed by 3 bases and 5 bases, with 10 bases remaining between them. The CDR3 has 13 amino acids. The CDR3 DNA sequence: TGTGCCAGCAGTTTTCGGCAGCTTTATGGCTACACCTTC. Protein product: CASSFRQLYGYTF.

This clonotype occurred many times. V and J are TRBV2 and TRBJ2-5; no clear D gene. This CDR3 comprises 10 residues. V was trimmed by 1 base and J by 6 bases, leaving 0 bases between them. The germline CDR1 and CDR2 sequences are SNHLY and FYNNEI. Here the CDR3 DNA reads TGTGCCAGCAGTGAAGAGACCCAGTACTTC. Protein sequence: CASSEETQYF.

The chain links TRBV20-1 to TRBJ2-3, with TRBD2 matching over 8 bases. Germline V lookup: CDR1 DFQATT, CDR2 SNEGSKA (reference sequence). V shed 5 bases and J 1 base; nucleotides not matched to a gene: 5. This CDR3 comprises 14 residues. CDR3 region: CSAPSGSGTDTQYF. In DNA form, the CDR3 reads TGCAGTGCTCCAAGCGGGAGCGGCACAGATACGCAGTATTTT.

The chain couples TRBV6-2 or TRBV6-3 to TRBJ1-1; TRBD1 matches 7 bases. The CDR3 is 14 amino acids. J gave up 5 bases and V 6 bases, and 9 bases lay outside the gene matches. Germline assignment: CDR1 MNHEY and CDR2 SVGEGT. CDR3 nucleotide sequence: TGTGCCAGCAGCCAGGGGGGGGGCGATACTGAAGCTTTCTTT. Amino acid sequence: CASSQGGGDTEAFF.

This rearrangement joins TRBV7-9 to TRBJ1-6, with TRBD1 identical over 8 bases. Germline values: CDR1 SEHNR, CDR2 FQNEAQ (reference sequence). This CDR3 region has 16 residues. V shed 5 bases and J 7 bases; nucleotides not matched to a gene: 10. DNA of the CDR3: TGTGCCAGCAGCAGAACGACAGGGGCGGAAAATTCACCCCTCCACTTT. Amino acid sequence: CASSRTTGAENSPLHF.

CDR3 sequence (DNA): TGTGCCAGCAGCTCGTCGACAGGGCCTCAGCCCCAGCATTTT. Its protein is CASSSSTGPQPQHF. This rearrangement joins TRBV7-9 to TRBJ1-5; TRBD1 matches 7 bases. The CDR3 is 14 amino acids. The V segment lost 4 bases and the J segment 6 bases; nucleotides outside the gene matches: 6. The germline V gene has CDR1 SEHNR and CDR2 FQNEAQ (reference sequence).

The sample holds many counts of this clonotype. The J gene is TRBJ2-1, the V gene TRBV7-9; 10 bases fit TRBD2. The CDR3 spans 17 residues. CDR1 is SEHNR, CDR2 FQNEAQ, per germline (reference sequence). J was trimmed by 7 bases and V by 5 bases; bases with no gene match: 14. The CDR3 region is CASSHLRGLAGVNEQFF. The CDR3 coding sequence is TGTGCCAGCAGCCACCTGAGGGGGCTAGCGGGGGTGAATGAGCAGTTCTTC.

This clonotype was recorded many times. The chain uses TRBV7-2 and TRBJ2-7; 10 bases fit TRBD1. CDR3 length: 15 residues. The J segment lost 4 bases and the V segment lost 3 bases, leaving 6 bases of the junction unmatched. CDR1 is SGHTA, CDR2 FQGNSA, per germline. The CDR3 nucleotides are TGTGCCAGCAGCTTGACCGGGACAGGGGAATACGAGCAGTACGTC. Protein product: CASSLTGTGEYEQYV.

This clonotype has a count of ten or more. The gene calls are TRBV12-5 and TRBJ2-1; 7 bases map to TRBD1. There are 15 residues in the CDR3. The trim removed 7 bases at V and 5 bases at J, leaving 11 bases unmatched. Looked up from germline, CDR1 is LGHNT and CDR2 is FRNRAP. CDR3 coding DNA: TGTGCTAGTGCCCCAGGGGGTACCCGCGACAATGAGCAGTTCTTC. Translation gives CASAPGGTRDNEQFF.

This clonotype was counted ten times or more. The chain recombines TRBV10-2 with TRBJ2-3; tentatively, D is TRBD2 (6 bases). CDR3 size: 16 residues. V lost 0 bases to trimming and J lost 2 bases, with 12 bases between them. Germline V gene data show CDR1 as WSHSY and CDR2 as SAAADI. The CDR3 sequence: CASSESGAGFTDTQYF. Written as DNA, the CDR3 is TGCGCCAGCAGTGAGTCAGGAGCGGGCTTCACAGATACGCAGTATTTT.

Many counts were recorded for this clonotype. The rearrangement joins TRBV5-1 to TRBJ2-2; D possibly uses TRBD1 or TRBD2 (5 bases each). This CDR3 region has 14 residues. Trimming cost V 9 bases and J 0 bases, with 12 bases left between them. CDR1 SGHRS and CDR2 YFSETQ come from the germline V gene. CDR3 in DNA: TGCGCCACACGGGACCCGGCGAACACCGGGGAGCTGTTTTTT. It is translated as CATRDPANTGELFF. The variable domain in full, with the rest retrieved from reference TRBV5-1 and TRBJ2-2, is KAGVTQTPRYLIKTRGQQVTLSCSPISGHRSVSWYQQTPGQGLQFLFEYFSETQRNKGNFPGRFSGRQFSNSRSEMNVSTLELGDSALYLCATRDPANTGELFFGEGSRLTVL.

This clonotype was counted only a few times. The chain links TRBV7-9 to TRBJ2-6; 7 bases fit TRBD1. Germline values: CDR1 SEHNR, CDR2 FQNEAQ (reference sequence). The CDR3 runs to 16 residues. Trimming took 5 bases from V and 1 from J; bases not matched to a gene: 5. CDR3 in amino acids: CASSRRTGSGANVLTF. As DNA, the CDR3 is TGTGCCAGCAGCAGAAGGACAGGATCTGGGGCCAACGTCCTGACTTTC.

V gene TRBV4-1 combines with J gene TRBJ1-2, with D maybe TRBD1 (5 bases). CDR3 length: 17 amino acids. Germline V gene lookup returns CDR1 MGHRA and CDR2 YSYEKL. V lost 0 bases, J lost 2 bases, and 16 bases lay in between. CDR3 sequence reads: CASSQELKDGGNYGYTF. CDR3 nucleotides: TGCGCCAGCAGCCAAGAATTAAAGGACGGGGGGAACTATGGCTACACCTTC.

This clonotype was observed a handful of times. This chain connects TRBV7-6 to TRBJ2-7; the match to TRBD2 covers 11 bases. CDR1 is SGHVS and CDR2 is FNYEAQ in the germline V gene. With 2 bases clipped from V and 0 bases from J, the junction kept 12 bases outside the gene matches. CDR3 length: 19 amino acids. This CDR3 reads CASSLRLAGGPTSSYEQYV. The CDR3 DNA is TGTGCCAGCAGCTTACGGTTAGCGGGGGGGCCTACCAGCTCCTACGAGCAGTACGTC.